The 7 T cell receptor beta chains below all came from one sample that was sequenced in a study of early T cells in non-severe SARS-CoV-2 infection. One entry per CDR3 protein results from TCRdb running MiXCR on the 5' RACE reads. The top ten hold around 4.1% of the sample, which has more than 85,000 distinct CDR3 sequences, over 10% seen once. The specimen was whole blood, collected at baseline. These TCRs come from an adult who was a healthcare worker with PCR-confirmed SARS-CoV-2 infection or an uninfected control (not recorded which).

This clonotype has a count of ten or more. The J gene is TRBJ2-7, the V gene TRBV5-1, with D perhaps matching TRBD1 (5 bases). With 4 bases removed from V and 0 bases from J, the gap between germline ends came to 14 bases. Germline V gene lookup returns CDR1 SGHRS and CDR2 YFSETQ. This CDR3 is built from 15 residues. The CDR3 protein is CASSRDSMSSYEQYF. The CDR3 DNA reads TGCGCCAGCAGCCGTGACAGTATGAGCTCCTACGAGCAGTACTTC.

This clonotype came up many times. The V call is TRBV30, the J call TRBJ2-1, with 7 bases identical to TRBD2. In germline, CDR1 is GTSNPN, CDR2 SVGIG (reference sequence). The CDR3 spans 13 residues. J gave up 9 bases and V 8 bases, and 13 bases lay outside the gene matches. The CDR3 sequence is CARDLLGGGEQFF. The DNA for the CDR3 is TGTGCCCGAGACCTACTAGGCGGGGGTGAGCAGTTCTTC.

This clonotype was observed a few times. The V and J genes are TRBV5-1 and TRBJ2-5, with unresolved D. The CDR3 extends over 14 amino acids. Trimming took off 3 bases at V and 5 bases at J, with 14 bases between the two ends. Germline CDR1 reads SGHRS; CDR2 reads YFSETQ. The CDR3 here is CASSSDGSGETQYF. In DNA form, the CDR3 reads TGCGCCAGCAGCTCTGACGGGTCCGGGGAGACCCAGTACTTC.

The chain's CDR3 is CASRAILRATDTQYF. CDR3 sequence (DNA): TGTGCCAGCAGGGCTATACTGCGGGCCACAGATACGCAGTATTTT. The J gene is TRBJ2-3, the V gene TRBV2, with a tentative D call TRBD2 (5 bases). The CDR3 length is 15 residues. Looked up from germline, CDR1 is SNHLY and CDR2 is FYNNEI. The V and J ends lost 6 bases and 2 bases respectively, with 15 bases between them. Using reference TRBV2 and TRBJ2-3 for the parts outside the CDR3, the full variable domain is EPEVTQTPSHQVTQMGQEVILRCVPISNHLYFYWYRQILGQKVEFLVSFYNNEISEKSEIFDDQFSVERPDGSNFTLKIRSTKLEDSAMYFCASRAILRATDTQYFGPGTRLTVL.

This clonotype was observed a few times. The chain combines TRBV3-1 with TRBJ1-3, with D unresolved. The CDR3 extends over 9 amino acids. Germline-derived CDR1 and CDR2 are LGHDT and YNNKEL (reference sequence). Trimming took 5 bases from V and 12 from J, leaving 5 bases between them. The CDR3 DNA reads TGTGCCAGCAGCGCCCGCATATATTTT. Amino acid sequence: CASSARIYF.

The chain's CDR3 is CASSQATYPRGQETQYF. CDR3 sequence (DNA): TGCGCCAGCAGCCAAGCCACCTACCCCAGGGGGCAGGAGACCCAGTACTTC. The chain is built from TRBV4-1 and TRBJ2-5; 8 positions agree with TRBD1. Germline V CDR1 and CDR2: MGHRA, YSYEKL. The CDR3 loop spans 17 amino acids. The V and J ends lost 1 base and 5 bases, in that order; junction bases with no gene match: 12.

The table lists this clonotype with many counts. The chain couples TRBV7-8 to TRBJ2-7; D is undetermined. The CDR3 runs 15 residues. Germline V gives CDR1 SGHVS, CDR2 FQNEAQ. The V gene lost 1 base and the J gene lost 2 bases, with 12 bases spanning the gap. DNA for the CDR3: TGTGCCAGCAGCTTAGTCTATGCCAGAACCTACGAGCAGTACTTC. This gives the protein CASSLVYARTYEQYF. Filled out from reference TRBV7-8 and TRBJ2-7, the complete variable domain reads GAGVSQSPRYKVAKRGQDVALRCDPISGHVSLFWYQQALGQGPEFLTYFQNEAQLDKSGLPSDRFFAERPEGSVSTLKIQRTQQEDSAVYLCASSLVYARTYEQYFGPGTRLTVT.